This T cell receptor beta chain appears in the sequencing data of a study of CD8 T cells in Susac syndrome. General observations from the study: An acknowledgment was made by the study that its TCR sequencing and HLA analysis involved relatively few individuals.

The multiple sclerosis controls consisted of treatment-naive patients with relapsing-remitting disease, either stable or active. Deletions cut 0 bases from V and 5 bases from J, with 19 bases between. Germline V CDR1 and CDR2: SGHDT, YYEEEE. The CDR3 consists of 17 residues. As for this clonotype: Its antigen remains unidentified.

cDNA came from around 0.5 to 1 ug RNA primed by random hexamers. TCRdb analysed the immunoSEQ multiplex PCR reads with MiXCR anew, one entry per CDR3 protein. The data contain about 300,000 distinct CDR3 sequences, roughly 90% of them singletons. The V and J genes are TRBV5-6 and TRBJ2-3, with D possibly being TRBD1 (6 bases). The TCR originated in a human donor with multiple sclerosis. Sequencing was performed on CD8+ T cells from PBMCs. The CDR3 loop is CASSLVLTTGRRDTQYF. CDR3 sequence (DNA): TGTGCCAGCAGCTTGGTGTTAACGACAGGACGGAGAGATACGCAGTATTTT.